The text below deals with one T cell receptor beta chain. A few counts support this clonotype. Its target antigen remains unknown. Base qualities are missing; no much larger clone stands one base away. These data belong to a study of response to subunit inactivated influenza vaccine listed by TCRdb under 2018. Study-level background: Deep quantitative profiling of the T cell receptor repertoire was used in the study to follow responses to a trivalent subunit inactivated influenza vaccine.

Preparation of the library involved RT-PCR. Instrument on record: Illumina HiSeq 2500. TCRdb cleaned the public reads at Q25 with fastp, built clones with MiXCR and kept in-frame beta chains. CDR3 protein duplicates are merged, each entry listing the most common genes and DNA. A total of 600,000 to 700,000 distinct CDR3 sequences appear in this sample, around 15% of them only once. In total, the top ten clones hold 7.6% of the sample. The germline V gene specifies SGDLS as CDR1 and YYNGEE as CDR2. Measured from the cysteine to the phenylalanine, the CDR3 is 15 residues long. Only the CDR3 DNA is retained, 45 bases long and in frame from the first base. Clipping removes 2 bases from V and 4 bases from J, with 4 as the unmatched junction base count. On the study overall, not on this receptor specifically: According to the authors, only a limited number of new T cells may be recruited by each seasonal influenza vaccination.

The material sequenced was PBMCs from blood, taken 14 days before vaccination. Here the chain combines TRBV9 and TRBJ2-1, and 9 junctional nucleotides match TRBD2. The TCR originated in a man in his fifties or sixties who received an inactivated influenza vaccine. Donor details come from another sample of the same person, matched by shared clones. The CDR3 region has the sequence CASSVGLALYNEQFF. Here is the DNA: TGTGCCAGCAGCGTCGGACTAGCGTTATACAATGAGCAGTTCTTC.